The clone carrying this T cell receptor beta chain has only one observation. Its antigen is unknown. The data belong to a study of T cell responses to AZD1222 COVID-19 vaccine. Study-level findings and limits: Vaccine-related CD4 TCRs covered spike, predominating at 160-218 and 743-854.

V lost 0 bases to trimming and J lost 8 bases; unmatched junction nucleotides: 5. Germline V gives CDR1 LNHNV, CDR2 YYDKDF (reference sequence). The CDR3 totals 14 residues. Method: immunoSEQ multiplex PCR; TCRdb's copy keeps in-frame clones and lacks some. The profile shows around 150,000 clones, 80% to 95% of them singletons. Sequencing was performed on peripheral blood, taken on day 0 of AZD1222 vaccination. The source of this sequence is an adult in good health. This chain links TRBV15 with TRBJ1-2; 8 positions match TRBD1. This CDR3 is CATSRDGAGGGYTF. The DNA for the CDR3 is TGTGCCACCAGCAGAGATGGGGCAGGGGGCGGCTACACCTTC.